Listed below are T cell receptor beta chains from one sample, sequenced in a study of PD-L1 blockade in urothelial cancer. TCRdb's table, derived via immunoSEQ multiplex PCR, lists solely in-frame clones and lacks some. The table has tens of thousands of clones, roughly 80% seen once. This material consisted of PBMCs, taken around atezolizumab (anti-PD-L1) treatment. The receptor source for this set is a man aged 50 to 60 with urothelial cancer. Both conserved end residues are part of each CDR3. The D gene is left open where the match is weak. Clone size, where shown, is once, few, many, or a class for clones that have expanded.

V gene,D gene,clone size,J gene,CDR3 protein,CDR3 DNA
TRBV5-1,NA,NA,TRBJ1-2,CASSVRESNYGYTF,TGCGCCAGCAGCGTCAGGGAATCGAACTATGGCTACACCTTC
TRBV27,NA,NA,TRBJ2-2,CASSFAGESTGELFF,TGTGCCAGCAGTTTTGCAGGGGAATCCACCGGGGAGCTGTTTTTT
TRBV27,NA,NA,TRBJ2-2,CASSSSVTGVYTGELFF,TGTGCCAGCAGTTCATCCGTCACGGGGGTATACACCGGGGAGCTGTTTTTT
TRBV2,TRBD2,once,TRBJ2-1,CASSGTSGGANEQFF,TGTGCCAGCAGTGGGACTAGCGGGGGGGCAAATGAGCAGTTCTTC
TRBV7-8,TRBD1,NA,TRBJ1-3,CASSPRTGNTIYF,TGTGCCAGCAGCCCCAGGACAGGGAACACCATATATTTT
TRBV5-1,TRBD1,once,TRBJ1-5,CASSVYPAGTAGDQPQHF,TGCGCCAGCAGCGTCTATCCCGCCGGGACAGCGGGCGATCAGCCCCAGCATTTT
TRBV5-4,TRBD2,NA,TRBJ2-5,CASSLVKLAGVSETQYF,TGTGCCAGCAGCTTGGTCAAGCTAGCGGGAGTGAGCGAGACCCAGTACTTC
TRBV18,TRBD1,NA,TRBJ1-1,CASSPLNSYRGQGEAFF,TGTGCCAGCTCACCACTAAACTCCTACAGGGGGCAGGGTGAAGCTTTCTTT
TRBV5-1,NA,few,TRBJ2-3,CASSRGGGGSTDTQYF,TGCGCCAGCAGCCGGGGAGGGGGGGGAAGCACAGATACGCAGTATTTT
TRBV7-9,NA,NA,TRBJ2-5,CASSPVPQYF,TGTGCCAGCAGCCCCGTCCCCCAGTACTTC
TRBV11-2,NA,NA,TRBJ1-4,CASSATGGGKLFF,TGTGCCAGCAGCGCCACGGGGGGAGGAAAACTGTTTTTT
TRBV4-2,TRBD2,once,TRBJ2-5,CASSQDVSSGGVGETQYF,TGTGCCAGCAGCCAAGATGTGTCGAGCGGGGGGGTGGGTGAGACCCAGTACTTC
TRBV6-5,NA,NA,TRBJ2-2,CASSSHEGVTNGELFF,TGTGCCAGCAGTTCTCACGAGGGAGTGACGAACGGGGAGCTGTTTTTT
TRBV6-5,NA,NA,TRBJ2-1,CASNYDRSLSNEQFF,TGTGCCAGCAACTATGACAGGAGCCTTTCCAATGAGCAGTTCTTC
TRBV5-5,NA,NA,TRBJ1-3,CASSLRVPGHSGNTIYF,TGTGCCAGCAGCTTGAGGGTCCCGGGACATTCTGGAAACACCATATATTTT